This entry concerns a single T cell receptor (beta chain). The data are from a study of blood T cell repertoires in COVID-19. Looking at the study overall: Specimens from acute and convalescent COVID-19 originated in the United States, Italy and Spain. In each case, the material was cDNA or gDNA derived from T cells, B-cell-depleted T cells, or PBMCs.

V shed 2 bases, J shed 4 bases, and the junction held 4 bases outside the gene matches. Germline CDR1 reads ENHRY; CDR2 reads SYGVKD. CDR3 length: 16 residues. As handled by the study authors: Estimation of nucleated cell counts was performed using reference gene primer amplification. Produced via immunoSEQ multiplex PCR; TCRdb's table is partial and in-frame only. The V and J calls and the clone size are those of that table, but D and trimming were determined from the DNA. This table holds under 50,000 clones, about 87% found once. The chain carries TRBV10-3 and TRBJ2-5; 13 bases align to TRBD2. This TCR was recovered from a human donor in a cohort sampled during active COVID-19. The specimen was peripheral blood. The CDR3 protein is CAISEETSGGRETQYF. Here the CDR3 DNA reads TGTGCCATCAGTGAGGAGACTAGCGGGGGGAGAGAGACCCAGTACTTC.